These 17 T cell receptor beta chains came from one sample sequenced in a study of blood T cell repertoires in COVID-19. Clones were read by immunoSEQ multiplex PCR, and TCRdb kept only the in-frame ones, dropping some. In the table there are 30,000 to 50,000 clones, 79% of which are singletons. Sequencing was carried out using peripheral blood. These receptors were collected from a man between 70 and 80 years old with acute or convalescent COVID-19.

The rearrangement joins TRBV11-1 to TRBJ2-1; possible D gene TRBD1, 6 bases. V lost 3 bases to trimming and J lost 2 bases, with 11 bases between them. CDR1 is SGHAT and CDR2 is FQDESV in the germline V gene (reference sequence). This CDR3 spans 15 amino acids. CDR3 sequence reads: CASSLGQGTYNEQFF. In nucleotides, the CDR3 is TGTGCCAGCAGCTTGGGGCAGGGGACCTACAATGAGCAGTTCTTC.

This sequence joins TRBV7-2 and TRBJ2-1; perhaps TRBD2 as D (6 bases). The CDR3 covers 15 residues. CDR1 is SGHTA, CDR2 FQGNSA, per germline. V lost 2 bases and J 3 bases, leaving 11 bases between the germline ends. Here the CDR3 reads CASSLTRGGYNEQFF. In DNA form, the CDR3 reads TGTGCCAGCAGCTTAACGAGGGGAGGCTACAATGAGCAGTTCTTC.

This rearrangement joins TRBV2 to TRBJ2-2, with a tentative D call TRBD2 (5 bases). The germline V gene has CDR1 SNHLY and CDR2 FYNNEI. The CDR3 length is 16 residues. V was cut by 4 bases and J by 4 bases, with 16 bases left in between. The CDR3: CASSARPPGGTGELFF. In DNA form, the CDR3 reads TGTGCCAGCAGTGCTCGTCCCCCCGGAGGCACCGGGGAGCTGTTTTTT.

V is TRBV4-2 and J is TRBJ2-2, with D possibly matching TRBD2 (6 bases). Looked up from germline, CDR1 is LGHNA and CDR2 is YNFKEQ. The CDR3 spans 14 residues. With 5 bases removed from V and 7 bases from J, the gap between germline ends came to 14 bases. The CDR3 DNA sequence: TGTGCCAGCAGCACCGAGGGGCGGGGCGGGGAGCTGTTTTTT. Translating it yields CASSTEGRGGELFF.

Only a few counts were recorded for this clone. This chain uses TRBV7-9 with TRBJ1-2; possibly TRBD1 for D (5 bases). This CDR3 spans 12 amino acids. V was shortened by 10 bases and J by 8 bases, with 17 bases between the two germline ends. Germline assignment: CDR1 SEHNR and CDR2 FQNEAQ (reference sequence). The CDR3 nucleotides read TGTGCCACGTGGGGGGTCGGCGGGGGCTACACCTTC. Its protein product is CATWGVGGGYTF.

This clone was seen just once. This chain joins TRBV2 and TRBJ2-7; 14 bases match TRBD2. The CDR3 totals 17 residues. Germline assignment: CDR1 SNHLY and CDR2 FYNNEI. Losses at the gene ends were 7 bases for V and 7 bases for J; bases not matched to a gene: 15. CDR3 loop: CASILRPGLAGGEEQYF. CDR3 nucleotide sequence: TGTGCCAGCATCCTTAGACCCGGACTAGCGGGAGGAGAAGAGCAGTACTTC. The full variable domain, with the rest looked up from reference TRBV2 and TRBJ2-7, is EPEVTQTPSHQVTQMGQEVILRCVPISNHLYFYWYRQILGQKVEFLVSFYNNEISEKSEIFDDQFSVERPDGSNFTLKIRSTKLEDSAMYFCASILRPGLAGGEEQYFGPGTRLTVT.

This chain links TRBV5-4 with TRBJ2-2; 7 bases fit TRBD1. Germline CDR1 reads SGHNT; CDR2 reads YYREEE (reference sequence). This CDR3 region has 15 residues. J gave up 1 base and V 5 bases, and 5 bases lay outside the gene matches. The CDR3 spells CASRSGTVNTGELFF. In nucleotides, the CDR3 is TGTGCCAGCAGGTCGGGGACAGTGAACACCGGGGAGCTGTTTTTT.

The sample holds one count of this clone. The CDR3 region has the DNA TGTGCCAGCAGGTCTTACAATGAGCAGTTCTTC. Encoded protein: CASRSYNEQFF. The gene calls are TRBV2 and TRBJ2-1; D is unclear. Germline assignment: CDR1 SNHLY and CDR2 FYNNEI. The V end was cut by 6 bases, the J end by 4 bases, with 4 bases between. The CDR3 is 11 residues long.

The V gene is TRBV9, the J gene TRBJ2-1, with TRBD1 as a possible D gene (6 bases). Looked up from germline, CDR1 is SGDLS and CDR2 is YYNGEE. The V end was cut by 0 bases, the J end by 5 bases, with 9 bases between. This CDR3 is 14 amino acids long. The CDR3: CASSVGTANNEQFF. CDR3 nucleotide sequence: TGTGCCAGCAGCGTAGGGACAGCAAACAATGAGCAGTTCTTC.

This chain connects TRBV6-5 to TRBJ2-7; 9 bases map to TRBD2. V lost 7 bases, J lost 0 bases, and 4 bases stayed unmatched. CDR1 is MNHEY and CDR2 is SVGAGI in the germline V gene. The CDR3 spans 14 residues. CDR3 sequence (DNA): TGTGCCAGCATTTTTAGCGGGAGCTCCTACGAGCAGTACTTC. It specifies CASIFSGSSYEQYF.

This rearrangement joins TRBV5-1 to TRBJ2-7, with 8 positions matching TRBD2. With V trimmed by 4 bases and J by 4 bases, 10 bases remained unmatched. The germline V gene encodes CDR1 SGHRS and CDR2 YFSETQ. This CDR3 is built from 15 residues. This CDR3 is CASSIVSGIEYEQYF. CDR3 DNA: TGCGCCAGCAGCATTGTTAGCGGGATAGAATACGAGCAGTACTTC.

This chain joins TRBV12-5 and TRBJ2-5; D possibly corresponds to TRBD1 (6 bases). Germline CDR1 is LGHNT and CDR2 is FRNRAP. CDR3 length: 13 residues. With 5 bases removed from V and 7 bases from J, the gap between germline ends came to 14 bases. CDR3 sequence (DNA): TGTGCTAGTGGTAACCCGGACAGTTTGACCCAGTACTTC. Protein product: CASGNPDSLTQYF.

CDR3: CASSSRYTQPQHF. CDR3 in DNA: TGTGCCAGCAGCTCCCGTTACACACAGCCCCAGCATTTT. The chain uses TRBV7-2 and TRBJ1-5; D is undetermined. Germline lookup yields CDR1 SGHTA and CDR2 FQGNSA. This CDR3 is 13 amino acids long. V lost 4 bases and J 7 bases, leaving 11 bases between the germline ends. Using reference TRBV7-2 and TRBJ1-5 for the parts outside the CDR3, the full variable domain is GAGVSQSPSNKVTEKGKDVELRCDPISGHTALYWYRQSLGQGLEFLIYFQGNSAPDKSGLPSDRFSAERTGGSVSTLTIQRTQQEDSAVYLCASSSRYTQPQHFGDGTRLSIL.

The genes are TRBV19 and TRBJ2-5; possible D gene TRBD1, 6 bases. CDR1 and CDR2 from the germline V gene are LNHDA and SQIVND (reference sequence). V was pared by 5 bases and J by 3 bases, with 10 bases between. The CDR3 is 13 residues long. CDR3 nucleotide sequence: TGTGCCAGTAGTTCTCGGACAGAAGAGACCCAGTACTTC. Encoded protein: CASSSRTEETQYF.

The chain couples TRBV2 to TRBJ2-7, with D possibly being TRBD1 (6 bases). Germline CDR1 is SNHLY and CDR2 is FYNNEI. V lost 4 bases to trimming and J lost 2 bases, with 12 bases between them. The CDR3 is 14 amino acids. CDR3 DNA sequence: TGTGCCAGCAGTGGTTGGACAGAAACCTACGAGCAGTACTTC. Translating it yields CASSGWTETYEQYF.

This clone was counted a single time. The chain links TRBV20-1 to TRBJ2-7, with TRBD1 matching over 9 bases. CDR3 length: 14 amino acids. V trimming: 3 bases; J trimming: 4 bases; junction bases outside the gene matches: 7. Germline lookup yields CDR1 DFQATT and CDR2 SNEGSKA (reference sequence). The CDR3 is CSASAGTGRYEQYF. DNA of the CDR3: TGCAGTGCTAGTGCCGGGACAGGGCGGTACGAGCAGTACTTC.

The V gene is TRBV27, the J gene TRBJ2-5, with D tentatively TRBD1 (6 bases). Trimming shortened V by 6 bases and J by 2 bases, and 19 bases separated the two germline ends. CDR3 length: 16 amino acids. In germline, CDR1 is MNHEY, CDR2 SMNVEV (reference sequence). Here the CDR3 reads CASSPGAGTFQETQYF. DNA of the CDR3: TGTGCCAGCAGCCCCGGGGCCGGGACATTTCAAGAGACCCAGTACTTC.